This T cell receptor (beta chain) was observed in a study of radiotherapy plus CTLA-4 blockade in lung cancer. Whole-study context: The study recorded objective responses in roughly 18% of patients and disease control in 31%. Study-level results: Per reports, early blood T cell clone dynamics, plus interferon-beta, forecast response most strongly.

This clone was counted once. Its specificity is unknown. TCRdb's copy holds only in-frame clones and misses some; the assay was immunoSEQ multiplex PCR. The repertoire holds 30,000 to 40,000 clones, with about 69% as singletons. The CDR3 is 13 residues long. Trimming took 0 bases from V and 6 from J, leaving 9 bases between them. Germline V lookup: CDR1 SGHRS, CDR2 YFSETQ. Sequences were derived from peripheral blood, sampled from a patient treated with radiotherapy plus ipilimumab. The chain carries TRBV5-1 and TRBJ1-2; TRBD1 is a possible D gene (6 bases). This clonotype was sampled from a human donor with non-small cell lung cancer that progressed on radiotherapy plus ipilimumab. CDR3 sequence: CASSLGGDNGYTF. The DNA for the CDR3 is TGCGCCAGCAGCTTGGGAGGGGACAATGGCTACACCTTC.